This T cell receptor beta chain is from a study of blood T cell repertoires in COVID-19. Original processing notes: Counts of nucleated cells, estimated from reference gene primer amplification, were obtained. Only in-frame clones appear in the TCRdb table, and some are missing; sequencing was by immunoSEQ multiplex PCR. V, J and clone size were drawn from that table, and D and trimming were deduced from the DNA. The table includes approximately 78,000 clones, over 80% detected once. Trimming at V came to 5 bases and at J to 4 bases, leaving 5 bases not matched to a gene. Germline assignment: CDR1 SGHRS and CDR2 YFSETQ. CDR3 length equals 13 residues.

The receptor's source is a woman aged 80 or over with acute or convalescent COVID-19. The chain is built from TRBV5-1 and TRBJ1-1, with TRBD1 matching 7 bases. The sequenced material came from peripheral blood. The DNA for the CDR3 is TGCGCCAGCAGTCGGGACAGCGGCACTGAAGCTTTCTTT. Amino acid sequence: CASSRDSGTEAFF.